This T cell receptor beta chain was sequenced in a study of blood T cell repertoires in COVID-19. Study details: Samples taken during acute and convalescent COVID-19 were collected in the United States, Italy and Spain. Sources were T cells, B-cell-depleted T cells, or PBMCs; the material itself was cDNA or gDNA.

Trimming removed 4 bases at V and 4 bases at J, with 17 bases between. Germline CDR1 SGDLS, CDR2 YYNGEE. The CDR3 runs 15 residues. In the original workflow: It was from reference gene primer amplification that nucleated cell counts were estimated. The protocol was immunoSEQ multiplex PCR, while the TCRdb copy is restricted to in-frame clones and leaves out a portion. Clonal size and the V and J genes are those of that table, whereas D and trimming came from the DNA. The table records 75,000 to 95,000 clones, 85% to 95% of them present only once. This chain links TRBV9 with TRBJ1-1; D is possibly TRBD1 (5 bases). This TCR was sampled from a man aged 55-75 years with acute or convalescent COVID-19. Specimen: peripheral blood. For the CDR3, the DNA is TGTGCCAGCAGCTCGGGACTTGAAGGGAGCACTGAAGCTTTCTTT. Translating gives CASSSGLEGSTEAFF.